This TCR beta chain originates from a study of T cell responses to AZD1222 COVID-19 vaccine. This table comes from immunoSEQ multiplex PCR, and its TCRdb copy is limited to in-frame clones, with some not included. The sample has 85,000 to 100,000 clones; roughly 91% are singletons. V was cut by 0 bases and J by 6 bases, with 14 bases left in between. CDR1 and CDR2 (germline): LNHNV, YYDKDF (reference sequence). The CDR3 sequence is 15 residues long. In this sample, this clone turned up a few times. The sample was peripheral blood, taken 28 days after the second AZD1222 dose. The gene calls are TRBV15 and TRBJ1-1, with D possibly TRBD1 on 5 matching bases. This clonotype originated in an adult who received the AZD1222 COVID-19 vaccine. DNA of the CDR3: TGTGCCACCAGCAGAGATCCAAGGGGTGCGGCTGAAGCTTTCTTT. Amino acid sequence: CATSRDPRGAAEAFF.